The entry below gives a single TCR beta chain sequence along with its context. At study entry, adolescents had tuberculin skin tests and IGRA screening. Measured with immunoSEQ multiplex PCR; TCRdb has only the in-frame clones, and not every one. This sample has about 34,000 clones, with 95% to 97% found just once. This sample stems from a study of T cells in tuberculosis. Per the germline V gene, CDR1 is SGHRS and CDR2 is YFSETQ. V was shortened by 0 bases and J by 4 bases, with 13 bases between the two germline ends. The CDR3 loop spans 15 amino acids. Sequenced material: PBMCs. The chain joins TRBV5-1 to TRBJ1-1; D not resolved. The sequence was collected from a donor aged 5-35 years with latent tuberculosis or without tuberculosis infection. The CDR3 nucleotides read TGCGCCAGCAGCTTGGATCTTGGCCGGGGCACTGAAGCTTTCTTT. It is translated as CASSLDLGRGTEAFF.